The next 28 T cell receptor beta chains were all read from a single sample in a study of graft-versus-host responses after intestinal transplantation. No cognate antigen is known for these TCRs. Libraries were prepared by immunoSEQ multiplex PCR; TCRdb keeps only in-frame clonotypes and omits some of them. Here the sample spans 65,000 to 90,000 clones, just under 95% being singletons. The starting material was unstimulated CD8+ T cells sorted from spleen or lymph node cells, obtained before transplant. Receptor source: a human donor who was the organ donor for an intestinal transplant.

V and J are TRBV7-4 and TRBJ2-1; tentative D call: TRBD2 (6 bases). Trimming cost V 5 bases and J 7 bases, with 24 bases left between them. The V gene's germline CDR1 is SGHVT and CDR2 SQSDAQ. The CDR3 length is 17 residues. As DNA, the CDR3 is TGTGCCAGCAGCCCCCCAGCAAGTCCCGGGGGACTGAATGAGCAGTTCTTC. Encoded protein: CASSPPASPGGLNEQFF. The variable domain in full, completed from reference TRBV7-4 and TRBJ2-1, reads GAGVSQSPRYKVAKRGRDVALRCDSISGHVTLYWYRQTLGQGSEVLTYSQSDAQRDKSGRPSGRFSAERPERSVSTLKIQRTEQGDSAVYLCASSPPASPGGLNEQFFGPGTRLTVL.

The chain uses TRBV19 and TRBJ2-1, with 8 nucleotides matching TRBD2. CDR3 length equals 16 residues. Germline V gene data show CDR1 as LNHDA and CDR2 as SQIVND (reference sequence). V lost 3 bases to trimming and J lost 0 bases; unmatched junction nucleotides: 4. The CDR3 loop is CASSIASGSSYNEQFF. CDR3 DNA sequence: TGTGCCAGTAGTATTGCAAGCGGGAGCTCCTACAATGAGCAGTTCTTC.

In this sample, this clone turned up once. V usage is TRBV9 and J usage is TRBJ2-1, with TRBD2 identical over 13 bases. With V trimmed by 0 bases and J by 0 bases, 3 bases remained unmatched. CDR3 length: 18 residues. CDR1 is SGDLS and CDR2 is YYNGEE in the germline V gene. The CDR3 here is CASSVATSGGHSYNEQFF. The CDR3 DNA is TGTGCCAGCAGCGTAGCGACTAGCGGGGGGCACTCCTACAATGAGCAGTTCTTC.

V and J are TRBV5-4 and TRBJ2-3, with 8 bases fitting TRBD2. The germline V gene encodes CDR1 SGHNT and CDR2 YYREEE (reference sequence). V lost 5 bases and J lost 2; bases outside the gene matches: 10. The CDR3 is 16 residues long. The CDR3 spells CASSFISGGDTDTQYF. CDR3 coding DNA: TGTGCCAGCAGTTTCATCAGCGGGGGAGACACAGATACGCAGTATTTT.

A remark on this clone: This specimen includes other DNA sequences encoding the same CDR3. The V and J genes are TRBV9 and TRBJ1-6, with 9 bases matching TRBD1. Looked up from germline, CDR1 is SGDLS and CDR2 is YYNGEE. The CDR3 runs 15 residues. Trimming at V came to 3 bases and at J to 9 bases, leaving 7 bases not matched to a gene. The CDR3 DNA is TGTGCCAGCAGCGAGAGGACAGGGGATGCTTCACCCCTCCACTTT. It specifies CASSERTGDASPLHF.

The chain couples TRBV6-6 to TRBJ1-1; D possibly corresponds to TRBD1 (5 bases). V was cut by 5 bases and J by 4 bases, with 8 bases left in between. The V gene's germline CDR1 is MNHNY and CDR2 SVGAGI (reference sequence). The CDR3 is made up of 12 amino acids. CDR3 loop: CASSIGGTEAFF. In DNA form, the CDR3 reads TGTGCCAGCAGTATCGGGGGCACTGAAGCTTTCTTT.

The gene calls are TRBV27 and TRBJ1-1; D not certain. This CDR3 is 10 amino acids long. Germline loops: CDR1 MNHEY, CDR2 SMNVEV (reference sequence). V lost 10 bases, J lost 8 bases, and 11 bases lay in between. DNA for the CDR3: TGTGCCACCGGGAGGCCGGAAGCTTTCTTT. Translated: CATGRPEAFF.

This chain uses TRBV6-5 with TRBJ2-5; 7 positions match TRBD1. The assigned J gene may be wrong: the sequence end matches TRBJ2-7 better. Germline values: CDR1 MNHEY, CDR2 SVGAGI. There are 13 residues in the CDR3. Written as DNA, the CDR3 is TGTGCCAGCAGTTACAACAGGGGCTACGAGCAGTACTTC. This translates into CASSYNRGYEQYF.

CDR3 nucleotide sequence: TGTGCCAGCAGCCATACAGGGGTCATCGAGACCCAGTACTTC. Protein: CASSHTGVIETQYF. The chain recombines TRBV14 with TRBJ2-5; 7 nucleotides line up with TRBD1. From germline, CDR1 is SGHDN and CDR2 FVKESK. V was pared by 3 bases and J by 5 bases, with 6 bases of the junction left unmatched. The CDR3 consists of 14 residues.

The chain couples TRBV9 to TRBJ1-1; D unresolved. Germline V gene sequence: CDR1 SGDLS, CDR2 YYNGEE. The CDR3 is 16 amino acids. The ends were cut back, 0 bases at V and 1 base at J, with 13 bases in the middle. CDR3 residues: CASSVAPGRENTEAFF. The CDR3 DNA is TGTGCCAGCAGCGTAGCCCCCGGACGGGAGAACACTGAAGCTTTCTTT.

The chain combines TRBV29-1 with TRBJ2-4; a possible D gene is TRBD2 (5 bases). CDR3 size: 11 residues. CDR1 and CDR2 from the germline V gene are SQVTM and ANQGSEA. CDR3 amino acids: CSTRVENIQYF. The DNA of the CDR3 is TGCAGTACGCGGGTGGAAAACATTCAGTACTTC.

The CDR3 sequence is CASSLGAPGTYNSPLHF. CDR3 coding DNA: TGTGCCAGCAGCCTTGGGGCACCGGGCACCTATAATTCACCCCTCCACTTT. The rearrangement links TRBV7-2 to TRBJ1-6; D may be TRBD1 (5 bases). V lost 5 bases and J 2 bases, leaving 16 bases between the germline ends. Germline loops: CDR1 SGHTA, CDR2 FQGNSA. The CDR3 length is 17 residues. Variable domain in full (rest from reference TRBV7-2 and TRBJ1-6): GAGVSQSPSNKVTEKGKDVELRCDPISGHTALYWYRQSLGQGLEFLIYFQGNSAPDKSGLPSDRFSAERTGGSVSTLTIQRTQQEDSAVYLCASSLGAPGTYNSPLHFGNGTRLTVT.

The J gene is TRBJ1-5, the V gene TRBV7-9; possibly TRBD1 for D (5 bases). From germline, CDR1 is SEHNR and CDR2 FQNEAQ (reference sequence). The germline V and J ends were trimmed by 5 bases and 7 bases, with 18 bases remaining between them. The CDR3 totals 15 residues. For the CDR3, the DNA is TGTGCCAGCAGCCCGCCCGGGACTCACCTCCAGCCCCAGCATTTT. This sequence encodes CASSPPGTHLQPQHF.

The chain combines TRBV7-7 with TRBJ2-2; D unresolved. This CDR3 is 13 amino acids long. Germline lookup yields CDR1 SSHAT and CDR2 FNYEAQ (reference sequence). V dropped 4 bases and J dropped 8 bases, with 11 bases sitting between them. The CDR3, as DNA: TGTGCCAGCAGCTACGGAGTCGGAGGGGAGCTGTTTTTT. The encoded protein is CASSYGVGGELFF. The full variable domain, rest sourced from reference TRBV7-7 and TRBJ2-2, is GAGVSQSPRYKVTKRGQDVTLRCDPISSHATLYWYQQALGQGPEFLTYFNYEAQPDKSGLPSDRFSAERPEGSISTLTIQRTEQRDSAMYRCASSYGVGGELFFGEGSRLTVL.

This chain links TRBV7-2 with TRBJ2-2; D gene ambiguous. Germline V gene lookup returns CDR1 SGHTA and CDR2 FQGNSA. Trimming removed 5 bases from V and 4 bases from J, with 5 bases in between. This CDR3 comprises 12 residues. CDR3 DNA: TGTGCCAGCAGCCCCCTCACCGGGGAGCTGTTTTTT. Translation: CASSPLTGELFF.

This chain connects TRBV29-1 to TRBJ2-5; D remains ambiguous. Near its end, the DNA agrees better with TRBJ2-7, so the J call may be wrong. Germline V gene lookup returns CDR1 SQVTM and CDR2 ANQGSEA. The CDR3 is made up of 13 amino acids. The CDR3 sequence is CSVELAGSYEQYF. The DNA for the CDR3 is TGCAGCGTTGAATTGGCAGGATCCTACGAGCAGTACTTC.

This clone was counted only a few times. The CDR3 reads CASSQGTGNEKLFF. The CDR3 DNA reads as TGCGCCAGCAGCCAGGGGACAGGGAATGAAAAACTGTTTTTT. This chain uses TRBV4-3 with TRBJ1-4; 9 nucleotides match TRBD1. Germline loops: CDR1 LGHNA, CDR2 YSLEER. Trimming took 3 bases from V and 5 from J; bases not matched to a gene: 1. This CDR3 has 14 residues.

This clone was observed once. The chain has TRBV5-1 and TRBJ1-1; 10 bases are shared with TRBD1. The CDR3 runs 18 residues. V shed 4 bases and J 1 base; nucleotides not matched to a gene: 13. Germline CDR1 is SGHRS and CDR2 is YFSETQ. The CDR3 sequence: CASSGGRGQGQRNTEAFF. The DNA of the CDR3 is TGCGCCAGCAGCGGGGGGAGGGGACAGGGGCAAAGGAACACTGAAGCTTTCTTT. Based on the CDR3 plus reference TRBV5-1 and TRBJ1-1, the full variable domain is KAGVTQTPRYLIKTRGQQVTLSCSPISGHRSVSWYQQTPGQGLQFLFEYFSETQRNKGNFPGRFSGRQFSNSRSEMNVSTLELGDSALYLCASSGGRGQGQRNTEAFFGQGTRLTVV.

The chain is built from TRBV27 and TRBJ1-1; D unresolved. The CDR3 spans 13 residues. The V gene's germline CDR1 is MNHEY and CDR2 SMNVEV (reference sequence). Between the trimmed V and J ends, which lost 5 bases and 1 base, there was a span of 8 bases. CDR3 protein: CASSLTQNTEAFF. The DNA for the CDR3 is TGTGCCAGCAGTCTGACTCAGAACACTGAAGCTTTCTTT.

The rearrangement links TRBV7-9 to TRBJ2-1; D is possibly TRBD2 (7 bases). The CDR3 is made up of 18 amino acids. CDR1 SEHNR and CDR2 FQNEAQ come from the germline V gene (reference sequence). V lost 0 bases, J lost 0 bases, and 15 bases lay in between. The CDR3: CASSLAGRGPRSYNEQFF. Written as DNA, the CDR3 is TGTGCCAGCAGCTTAGCCGGGCGGGGGCCCCGCTCCTACAATGAGCAGTTCTTC.

This clone was counted a single time. J is TRBJ2-5 and V is TRBV15, with 7 bases matching TRBD1. The J call may be wrong; the DNA end is better matched by TRBJ2-7. The germline gives CDR1 LNHNV, CDR2 YYDKDF (reference sequence). CDR3 length: 15 residues. The CDR3 nucleotides are TGTGCCACCAGCAGAGGGACAGGCCTGCGGCACGAGCAGTACTTC. Translating it yields CATSRGTGLRHEQYF.

The chain carries TRBV4-1 and TRBJ2-7; D gene unclear. Germline V lookup: CDR1 MGHRA, CDR2 YSYEKL. The CDR3 runs to 16 residues. V was shortened by 0 bases and J by 3 bases, with 15 bases between the two germline ends. For the CDR3, the DNA is TGCGCCAGCAGCCAAGACTCCGGCGGAACCTTCTACGAGCAGTACTTC. Encoded protein: CASSQDSGGTFYEQYF.

This clone is a singleton in its sample. This chain uses TRBV6-5 with TRBJ1-1, with a possible D match to TRBD1 (5 bases). This CDR3 spans 14 amino acids. Per germline, CDR1 MNHEY and CDR2 SVGAGI. Trimming stripped 6 bases from V and 0 bases from J, with 11 bases between. CDR3 sequence reads: CASRAGGLNTEAFF. The CDR3 bases are TGTGCCAGCAGGGCTGGGGGGTTGAACACTGAAGCTTTCTTT.

The V call is TRBV10-1, the J call TRBJ2-5; D may be TRBD1 (6 bases). Matching the DNA end better, TRBJ2-7 makes the J call doubtful. This CDR3 contains 11 residues. Germline V gene sequence: CDR1 WNHNN, CDR2 SYGVQD (reference sequence). The CDR3 sequence: CATGQHYEQYF. The CDR3 nucleotides read TGCGCCACAGGACAGCACTACGAGCAGTACTTC.

The rearrangement links TRBV27 to TRBJ2-7; 12 bases line up with TRBD1. This CDR3 has 16 residues. The J segment lost 3 bases and the V segment lost 2 bases, leaving 5 bases of the junction unmatched. Germline V CDR1 and CDR2: MNHEY, SMNVEV (reference sequence). CDR3 DNA: TGTGCCAGCAGTTTAACCGGGACAGGGGGCTTCTACGAGCAGTACTTC. Its protein product is CASSLTGTGGFYEQYF.

The rearrangement uses TRBV28 and TRBJ2-2; D gene uncertain. Looked up from germline, CDR1 is MDHEN and CDR2 is SYDVKM. This CDR3 is 13 amino acids long. Between the trimmed V and J ends, which lost 4 bases and 0 bases, there was a span of 3 bases. In nucleotides, the CDR3 is TGTGCCAGCAGTTCCTCGAACACCGGGGAGCTGTTTTTT. It yields the protein CASSSSNTGELFF.

The chain combines TRBV2 with TRBJ2-1; no firm D call. The CDR3 runs 10 residues. V was cut by 7 bases and J by 9 bases, with 7 bases left in between. CDR1 is SNHLY, CDR2 FYNNEI, per germline. This CDR3 is CASIGGEQFF. CDR3 DNA sequence: TGTGCCAGCATTGGCGGTGAGCAGTTCTTC.

This clone was observed a handful of times. This chain uses TRBV15 with TRBJ2-3, with D perhaps TRBD2 (6 bases). V was shortened by 4 bases and J by 1 base, with 9 bases between the two germline ends. Per the germline V gene, CDR1 is LNHNV and CDR2 is YYDKDF (reference sequence). This CDR3 region has 14 residues. CDR3 DNA: TGTGCCACCAGCAAGTCGGGGGGCACAGATACGCAGTATTTT. Protein: CATSKSGGTDTQYF.